This passage covers 5 T cell receptor beta chains from one sample sequenced in a study of T-cell reconstitution after alpha-beta-depleted transplantation in children. Unique molecular identifiers tagged the TCRbeta library. Using its own MiXCR run on the PCR reads, TCRdb lists one record per CDR3 protein. The table has roughly 310,000 distinct CDR3 sequences, around 25% seen once. Sequencing was performed on PBMCs, mostly from graft donor cells, taken 180 days after TCRalphabeta/CD19-depleted stem cell transplant. These receptors came from a male patient younger than 18 who had a stem cell transplant for acute lymphoblastic leukemia, so the T cells may come from the graft donor.

This sequence joins TRBV5-1 and TRBJ1-2; no reliable D call. Germline lookup yields CDR1 SGHRS and CDR2 YFSETQ. Deletions cut 0 bases from V and 6 bases from J, with 15 bases between. The CDR3 has 15 residues. This chain's CDR3 is CASSLAGVLKNGYTF. Written as DNA, the CDR3 is TGCGCCAGCAGCTTGGCTGGGGTGTTAAAGAATGGCTACACCTTC.

On this clonotype: One end of the junction does not line up with germline, which may come from a read error. CDR3 sequence: CASSTRQGAETRYF. The CDR3 bases are TGTGCCAGCAGCACTCGACAGGGGGCAGAGACCCGGTACTTC. The chain combines TRBV7-9 with TRBJ2-5; 10 positions agree with TRBD1. Germline-derived CDR1 and CDR2 are SEHNR and FQNEAQ (reference sequence). The CDR3 extends over 14 amino acids.

The gene calls are TRBV25-1 and TRBJ1-4; 9 bases are a match to TRBD1. Unmatched junction bases numbered 6, after V lost 2 bases and J lost 5 bases. Germline V lookup: CDR1 MGHDK, CDR2 SYGVNS. This CDR3 is built from 16 residues. The CDR3 here is CASSERRTGVNEKLFF. DNA of the CDR3: TGTGCCAGCAGTGAAAGGAGGACAGGGGTAAATGAAAAACTGTTTTTT.

This chain's CDR3 is CASSSARTSGSRDTQYF. The CDR3 DNA is TGTGCCAGCAGTTCCGCTCGGACTAGCGGGAGCCGGGATACGCAGTATTTT. The V and J genes are TRBV11-3 and TRBJ2-3; 13 bases agree with TRBD2. V gave up 6 bases and J gave up 6 bases; unmatched junction bases: 12. The CDR3 contains 17 residues. Germline-derived CDR1 and CDR2 are SGHNT and YENEEA.

This chain joins TRBV4-1 and TRBJ2-7; 14 positions agree with TRBD2. CDR1 MGHRA and CDR2 YSYEKL come from the germline V gene. V shed 0 bases, J shed 0 bases, and the junction held 1 base outside the gene matches. CDR3 length: 17 residues. This CDR3 reads CASSQEGLAGASYEQYF. As DNA, the CDR3 is TGCGCCAGCAGCCAAGAGGGACTAGCGGGAGCCTCCTACGAGCAGTACTTC.